This TCR beta chain was found in a study of Graves' ophthalmopathy and Graves' hyperthyroidism. The CDR3 is 15 residues long. Losses at the gene ends were 1 base for V and 3 bases for J; bases not matched to a gene: 4. From germline, CDR1 is GTSNPN and CDR2 SVGIG (reference sequence). Ages of hyperthyroidism patients ran from 18 to 65, and their diagnoses were new, under 2 months' duration. PBMCs had their origin in fresh peripheral blood (more than 9.5 ml). This clonotype was seen many times. Antigen: not known. Study-level points and caveats: Blood contained most expanded thyroid clonotypes exceeding 0.001 frequency. The model forecast ophthalmopathy progression, reaching roughly 70% sensitivity and around 75% specificity.

Using RNA transcripts, the TCR beta CDR3 regions were amplified. An initial RT-PCR round employing HTBI primers preceded a second-round multiplex PCR. TCRdb used MiXCR to reprocess the multiplex PCR reads, holding one entry per CDR3 protein. Altogether hundreds of thousands of distinct CDR3 sequences are present, 22% being singletons, with the ten largest covering approximately 7%. Source material: peripheral blood. The source is a woman under 30 with stable Graves' hyperthyroidism. Some clones in this sample may be carry-over from other donors' samples. This chain links TRBV30 with TRBJ2-5; 11 bases match TRBD2. This chain's CDR3 is CAWSGTGLAEETQYF. CDR3 DNA sequence: TGTGCCTGGAGTGGAACGGGACTAGCGGAAGAGACCCAGTACTTC.